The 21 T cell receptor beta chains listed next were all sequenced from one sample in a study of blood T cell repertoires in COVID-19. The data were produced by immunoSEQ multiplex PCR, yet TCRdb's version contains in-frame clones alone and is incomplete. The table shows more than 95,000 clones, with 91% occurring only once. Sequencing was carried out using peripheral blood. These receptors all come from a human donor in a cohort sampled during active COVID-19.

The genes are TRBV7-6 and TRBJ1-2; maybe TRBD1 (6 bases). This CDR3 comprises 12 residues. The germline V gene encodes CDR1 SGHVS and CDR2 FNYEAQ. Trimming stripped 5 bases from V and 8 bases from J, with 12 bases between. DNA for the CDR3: TGTGCCAGCAGCACTTTTAGGGGGGGCTACACCTTC. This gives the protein CASSTFRGGYTF.

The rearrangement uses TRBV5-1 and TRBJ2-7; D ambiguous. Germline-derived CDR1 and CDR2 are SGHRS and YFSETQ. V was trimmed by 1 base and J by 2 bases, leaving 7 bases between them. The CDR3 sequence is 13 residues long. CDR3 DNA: TGCGCCAGCAGCTTGCATAGTACCTACGAGCAGTACTTC. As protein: CASSLHSTYEQYF.

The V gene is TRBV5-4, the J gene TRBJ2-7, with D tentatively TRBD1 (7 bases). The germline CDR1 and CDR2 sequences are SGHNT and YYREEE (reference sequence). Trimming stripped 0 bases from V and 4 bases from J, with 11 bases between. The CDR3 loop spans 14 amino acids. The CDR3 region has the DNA TGTGCCAGCAGCTTGGGACAGGGAGGATACGAGCAGTACTTC. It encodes CASSLGQGGYEQYF.

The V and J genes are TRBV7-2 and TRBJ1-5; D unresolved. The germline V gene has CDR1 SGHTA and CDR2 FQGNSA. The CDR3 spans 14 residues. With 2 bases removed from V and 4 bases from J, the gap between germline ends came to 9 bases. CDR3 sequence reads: CASSLWNRNQPQHF. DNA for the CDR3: TGTGCCAGCAGCTTATGGAACAGAAATCAGCCCCAGCATTTT.

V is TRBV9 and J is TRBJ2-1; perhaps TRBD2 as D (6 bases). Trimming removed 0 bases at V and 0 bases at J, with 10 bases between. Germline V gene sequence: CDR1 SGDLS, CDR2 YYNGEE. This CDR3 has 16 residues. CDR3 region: CASSVATGSSYNEQFF. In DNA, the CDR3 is TGTGCCAGCAGCGTAGCGACCGGGAGCTCCTACAATGAGCAGTTCTTC.

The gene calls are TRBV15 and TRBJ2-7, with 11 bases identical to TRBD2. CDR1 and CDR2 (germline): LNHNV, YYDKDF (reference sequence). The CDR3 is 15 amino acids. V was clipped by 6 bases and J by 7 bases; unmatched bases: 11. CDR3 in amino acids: CATSVAGLAENEQYF. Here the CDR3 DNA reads TGTGCCACCAGTGTCGCGGGACTAGCGGAAAATGAGCAGTACTTC.

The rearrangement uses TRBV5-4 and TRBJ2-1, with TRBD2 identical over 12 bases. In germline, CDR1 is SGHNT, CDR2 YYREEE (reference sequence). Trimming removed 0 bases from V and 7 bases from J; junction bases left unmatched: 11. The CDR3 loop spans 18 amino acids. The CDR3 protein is CASSLGLAGVFGVNEQFF. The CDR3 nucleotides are TGTGCCAGCAGCTTGGGACTAGCGGGGGTCTTCGGGGTAAATGAGCAGTTCTTC.

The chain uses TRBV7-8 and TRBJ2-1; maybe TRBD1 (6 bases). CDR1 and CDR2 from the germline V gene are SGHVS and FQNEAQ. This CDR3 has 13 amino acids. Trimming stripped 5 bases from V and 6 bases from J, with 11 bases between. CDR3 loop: CASSPGQTNEQFF. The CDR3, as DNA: TGTGCCAGCAGCCCCGGACAGACCAATGAGCAGTTCTTC.

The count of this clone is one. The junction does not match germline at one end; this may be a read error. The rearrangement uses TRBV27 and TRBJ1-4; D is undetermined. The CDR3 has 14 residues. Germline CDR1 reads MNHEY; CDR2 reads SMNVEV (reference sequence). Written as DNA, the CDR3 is TGTGCCGGCAGTTCGGGGTTGTTTAATGAAAAACTGTTTTTT. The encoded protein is CAGSSGLFNEKLFF.

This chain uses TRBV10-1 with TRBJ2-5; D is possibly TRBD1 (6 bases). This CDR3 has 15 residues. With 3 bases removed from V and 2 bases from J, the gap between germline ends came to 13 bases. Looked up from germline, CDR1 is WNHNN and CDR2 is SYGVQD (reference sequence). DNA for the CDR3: TGCGCCAGCAGTGAAGGGACACTGAGACAAGAGACCCAGTACTTC. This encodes CASSEGTLRQETQYF.

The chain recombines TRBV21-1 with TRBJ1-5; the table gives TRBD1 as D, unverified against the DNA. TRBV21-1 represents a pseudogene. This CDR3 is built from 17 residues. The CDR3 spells CASIPKGDRTGNQPQHF. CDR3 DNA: TGTGCCAGCATCCCAAAAGGGGACAGGACGGGCAATCAGCCCCAGCATTTT.

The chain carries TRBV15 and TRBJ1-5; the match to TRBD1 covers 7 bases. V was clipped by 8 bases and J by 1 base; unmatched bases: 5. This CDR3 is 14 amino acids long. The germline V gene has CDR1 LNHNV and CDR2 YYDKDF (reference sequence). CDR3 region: CATVDRASNQPQHF. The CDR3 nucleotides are TGTGCCACCGTTGACAGGGCGAGCAATCAGCCCCAGCATTTT.

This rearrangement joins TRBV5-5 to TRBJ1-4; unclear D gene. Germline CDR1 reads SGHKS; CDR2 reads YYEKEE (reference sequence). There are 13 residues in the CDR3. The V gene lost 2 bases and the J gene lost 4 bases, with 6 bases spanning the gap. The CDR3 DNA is TGTGCCAGCAGCTTATTACTTAATGAAAAACTGTTTTTT. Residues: CASSLLLNEKLFF.

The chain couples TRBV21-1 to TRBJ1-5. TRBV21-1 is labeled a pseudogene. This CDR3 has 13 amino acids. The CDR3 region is CASPSRTNQPQHF. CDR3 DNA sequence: TGTGCCTCCCCGAGCCGAACCAATCAGCCCCAGCATTTT.

The CDR3 loop reads CASSQDPHYSGRASGELFF. The CDR3 nucleotides read TGCGCCAGCAGCCAAGATCCCCATTATAGCGGGAGGGCCTCTGGGGAGCTGTTTTTT. The gene calls are TRBV4-3 and TRBJ2-2; TRBD2 agrees at 11 bases. The CDR3 is 19 amino acids. The V and J ends lost 0 bases and 8 bases, in that order; junction bases with no gene match: 14. CDR1 and CDR2 from the germline V gene are LGHNA and YSLEER.

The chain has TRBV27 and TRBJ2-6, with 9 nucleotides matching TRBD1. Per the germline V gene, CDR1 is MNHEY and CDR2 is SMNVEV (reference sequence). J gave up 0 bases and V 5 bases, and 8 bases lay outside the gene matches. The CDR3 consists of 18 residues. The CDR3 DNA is TGTGCCAGCAGTCTAGGGACAGGGCGGTACTCTGGGGCCAACGTCCTGACTTTC. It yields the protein CASSLGTGRYSGANVLTF.

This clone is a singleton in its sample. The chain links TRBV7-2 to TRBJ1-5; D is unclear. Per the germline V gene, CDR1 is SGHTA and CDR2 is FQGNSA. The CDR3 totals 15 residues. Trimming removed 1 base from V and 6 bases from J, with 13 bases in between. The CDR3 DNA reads TGTGCCAGCAGCTTAGTTCCCACGGCAGGTCAGCCCCAGCATTTT. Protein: CASSLVPTAGQPQHF.

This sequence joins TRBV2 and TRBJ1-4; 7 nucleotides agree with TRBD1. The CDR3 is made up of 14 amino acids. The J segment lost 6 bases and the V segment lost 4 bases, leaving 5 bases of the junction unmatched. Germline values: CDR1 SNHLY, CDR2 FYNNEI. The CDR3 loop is CASSGGRGDEKLFF. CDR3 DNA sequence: TGTGCCAGCAGTGGGGGCAGGGGGGATGAAAAACTGTTTTTT.

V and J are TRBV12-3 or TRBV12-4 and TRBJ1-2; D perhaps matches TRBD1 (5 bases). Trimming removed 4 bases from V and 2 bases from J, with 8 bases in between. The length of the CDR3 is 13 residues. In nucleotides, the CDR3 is TGTGCCAGCAGTTCCCAGGGCAACTATGGCTACACCTTC. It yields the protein CASSSQGNYGYTF.

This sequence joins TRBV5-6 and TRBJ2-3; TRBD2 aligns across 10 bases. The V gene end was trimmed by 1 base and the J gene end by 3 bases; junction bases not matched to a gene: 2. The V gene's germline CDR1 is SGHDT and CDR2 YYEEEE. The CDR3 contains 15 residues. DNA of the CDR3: TGTGCCAGCAGCTTGATAGCGGGAGGAACAGATACGCAGTATTTT. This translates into CASSLIAGGTDTQYF.

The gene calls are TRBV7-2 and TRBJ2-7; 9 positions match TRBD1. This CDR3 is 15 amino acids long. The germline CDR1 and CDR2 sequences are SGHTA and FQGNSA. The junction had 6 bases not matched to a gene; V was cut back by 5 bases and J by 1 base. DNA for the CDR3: TGTGCCAGCAGCCTCCCGACAGGGGGTTCCTACGAGCAGTACTTC. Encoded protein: CASSLPTGGSYEQYF.